The 4 T cell receptor beta chains presented below share a single source sample, sequenced in a study of cytomegalovirus exposure and HLA in healthy donors. Primers for the PCR totalled 60 Vbeta and 13 Jbeta. TCRdb's table, derived via immunoSEQ multiplex PCR, lists solely in-frame clones and lacks some. The table shows about 140,000 clones, with 60% to 85% occurring only once. Material: PBMCs. The receptors were sampled from a young man in good health and CMV-seronegative.

The chain uses TRBV5-5 and TRBJ1-5; D may be TRBD1 (5 bases). Germline V gene data show CDR1 as SGHKS and CDR2 as YYEKEE (reference sequence). Trimming left V 4 bases short and J 2 bases short, with 13 bases between. CDR3 length equals 15 residues. CDR3 nucleotide sequence: TGTGCCAGCAGCACCGACAGCCTCGGCAATCAGCCCCAGCATTTT. Translated: CASSTDSLGNQPQHF.

The V and J genes are TRBV14 and TRBJ1-1, with D possibly being TRBD1 (6 bases). V gave up 4 bases and J gave up 0 bases, with 9 bases separating them. Germline V gene lookup returns CDR1 SGHDN and CDR2 FVKESK. This CDR3 has 14 residues. CDR3 in amino acids: CASSLRGLNTEAFF. CDR3 bases: TGTGCCAGCAGCCTCAGGGGATTGAACACTGAAGCTTTCTTT. The full variable domain, with the rest looked up from reference TRBV14 and TRBJ1-1, is EAGVTQFPSHSVIEKGQTVTLRCDPISGHDNLYWYRRVMGKEIKFLLHFVKESKQDESGMPNNRFLAERTGGTYSTLKVQPAELEDSGVYFCASSLRGLNTEAFFGQGTRLTVV.

This chain links TRBV30 with TRBJ1-2; weak D call: TRBD1 (6 bases). V shed 4 bases and J shed 6 bases, with 12 bases lying between them. This CDR3 is built from 12 residues. Germline CDR1 and CDR2: GTSNPN and SVGIG (reference sequence). CDR3 sequence: CAWTRGDNGYTF. The CDR3, as DNA: TGTGCCTGGACCAGGGGAGACAATGGCTACACCTTC.

This chain links TRBV5-7 with TRBJ1-4; D gene uncertain. TRBV5-7 is placed among ORFs of uncertain function. V lost 6 bases and J 7 bases, leaving 16 bases between the germline ends. The CDR3 has 14 residues. CDR3 protein: CASTSLGSGEKLFF. As DNA, the CDR3 is TGTGCCAGCACCTCCCTAGGCAGTGGTGAAAAACTGTTTTTT.